This T cell receptor (beta chain) came from a study of beta chain features in type 1 diabetes. The V gene end was trimmed by 6 bases and the J gene end by 5 bases; junction bases not matched to a gene: 7. CDR1 and CDR2 (germline): ENHRY, SYGVKD. The CDR3 totals 14 residues. Study outcomes and limitations: TCRB CDR3 length was moderately but significantly reduced in all four CD4+ subsets of Type 1 diabetes patients.

On this clone itself: What it recognizes is unknown.

What was sequenced were expressed TCRB transcripts, since all of the isolated RNA had been reverse transcribed. Profiling relied on immunoSEQ multiplex PCR, and the TCRdb table lists in-frame clones only, not all of them. The sample contains hundreds of thousands of clones, over 12% of which appear only once. This clonotype originated in a man between 18 and 29 years old with type 1 diabetes. Sequenced: naive CD4+ T cells from blood. This chain links TRBV10-3 with TRBJ2-5; 9 bases line up with TRBD1. The CDR3 coding sequence is TGTGCCATCAGGCCGGGACAGGGAGGGGAGACCCAGTACTTC. Protein product: CAIRPGQGGETQYF.